This TCR beta chain was observed in a study of monozygotic twins with inflammatory bowel disease. Each donor supplied about 2.5 ml of blood. Per the germline V gene, CDR1 is MNHEY and CDR2 is SVGAGI. This CDR3 is 15 amino acids long. TCRdb re-called the 5' RACE reads and catalogs CDR3 proteins one per entry, DNA excluded. This sample carries some 300,000 distinct CDR3 sequences, with approximately 5.9% going to the ten biggest clones. The J gene is TRBJ1-5, the V gene TRBV6-5. The source of this sequence is a human donor with ulcerative colitis or Crohn's disease, or a healthy co-twin of an affected twin (not recorded which). The sample comprised blood. CDR3 sequence: CASSYRLGSGQPQHF.